The TCR beta chain under discussion was sequenced for a study of naive and memory T cell subsets. An equimolar mix of two oligonucleotides served as the beta constant-region primer for TRBC1 and TRBC2. Ligated cDNA was amplified by four rounds of PCR with nested alpha and beta constant-region primers and SP2. TCRdb passed the UMI-ligation and nested PCR reads through MiXCR, listing each CDR3 protein once. This table holds 84,000 or so distinct CDR3 sequences, roughly 7.3% found once. This CDR3 region has 13 residues. Looked up from germline, CDR1 is KGHDR and CDR2 is SFDVKD. The ends lost 9 bases at V and 7 bases at J; junction bases unmatched: 4. This clonotype was picked up one time.

This clonotype was obtained from a human donor in good health. This sequence joins TRBV24-1 and TRBJ2-3; 12 bases are shared with TRBD1. The sample taken for sequencing was central memory CD4+ T cells from blood. CDR3 sequence (DNA): TGTGCCACCGCGGGACAGGGGGCACATACGCAGTATTTT. This gives the protein CATAGQGAHTQYF.